This T cell receptor beta chain was sequenced during a study of a mutant IDH1 vaccine in newly diagnosed glioma. Study-level findings and limits: Of the patients, less than 95% had vaccine-induced immune responses.

V dropped 0 bases and J dropped 0 bases, with 9 bases sitting between them. The CDR3 consists of 16 residues. The germline V gene encodes CDR1 SGHVS and CDR2 FQNEAQ. Assay used: immunoSEQ multiplex PCR; TCRdb lists only in-frame clones, some missing. Among 45,000 or so clones listed, around 81% were seen once. A word on this clone: Its matching antigen is unknown.

Time point indicated: week 35, safety follow-up. Every vaccine dose comprised 300 ug of mutant IDH1 20-mer peptide plus topical imiquimod. Across weeks 1, 3, 5, 7, 11, 15, 19 and 23, patients received a vaccination each time, eight in all. Diagnosis in the donors showed new WHO grade 3 or 4 astrocytomas that were IDH1-mutant and ATRX-lost. This receptor was obtained from a middle-aged woman with glioma. Some clones in this sample may be carry-over from other donors' samples. Sequenced here: PBMCs, sampled from a glioma patient whose treatment included an IDH1 peptide vaccine. The chain combines TRBV7-8 with TRBJ1-5; possible D gene TRBD1, 5 bases. CDR3: CASSLAAGISNQPQHF. The CDR3 DNA is TGTGCCAGCAGCTTAGCTGCAGGGATTAGCAATCAGCCCCAGCATTTT.